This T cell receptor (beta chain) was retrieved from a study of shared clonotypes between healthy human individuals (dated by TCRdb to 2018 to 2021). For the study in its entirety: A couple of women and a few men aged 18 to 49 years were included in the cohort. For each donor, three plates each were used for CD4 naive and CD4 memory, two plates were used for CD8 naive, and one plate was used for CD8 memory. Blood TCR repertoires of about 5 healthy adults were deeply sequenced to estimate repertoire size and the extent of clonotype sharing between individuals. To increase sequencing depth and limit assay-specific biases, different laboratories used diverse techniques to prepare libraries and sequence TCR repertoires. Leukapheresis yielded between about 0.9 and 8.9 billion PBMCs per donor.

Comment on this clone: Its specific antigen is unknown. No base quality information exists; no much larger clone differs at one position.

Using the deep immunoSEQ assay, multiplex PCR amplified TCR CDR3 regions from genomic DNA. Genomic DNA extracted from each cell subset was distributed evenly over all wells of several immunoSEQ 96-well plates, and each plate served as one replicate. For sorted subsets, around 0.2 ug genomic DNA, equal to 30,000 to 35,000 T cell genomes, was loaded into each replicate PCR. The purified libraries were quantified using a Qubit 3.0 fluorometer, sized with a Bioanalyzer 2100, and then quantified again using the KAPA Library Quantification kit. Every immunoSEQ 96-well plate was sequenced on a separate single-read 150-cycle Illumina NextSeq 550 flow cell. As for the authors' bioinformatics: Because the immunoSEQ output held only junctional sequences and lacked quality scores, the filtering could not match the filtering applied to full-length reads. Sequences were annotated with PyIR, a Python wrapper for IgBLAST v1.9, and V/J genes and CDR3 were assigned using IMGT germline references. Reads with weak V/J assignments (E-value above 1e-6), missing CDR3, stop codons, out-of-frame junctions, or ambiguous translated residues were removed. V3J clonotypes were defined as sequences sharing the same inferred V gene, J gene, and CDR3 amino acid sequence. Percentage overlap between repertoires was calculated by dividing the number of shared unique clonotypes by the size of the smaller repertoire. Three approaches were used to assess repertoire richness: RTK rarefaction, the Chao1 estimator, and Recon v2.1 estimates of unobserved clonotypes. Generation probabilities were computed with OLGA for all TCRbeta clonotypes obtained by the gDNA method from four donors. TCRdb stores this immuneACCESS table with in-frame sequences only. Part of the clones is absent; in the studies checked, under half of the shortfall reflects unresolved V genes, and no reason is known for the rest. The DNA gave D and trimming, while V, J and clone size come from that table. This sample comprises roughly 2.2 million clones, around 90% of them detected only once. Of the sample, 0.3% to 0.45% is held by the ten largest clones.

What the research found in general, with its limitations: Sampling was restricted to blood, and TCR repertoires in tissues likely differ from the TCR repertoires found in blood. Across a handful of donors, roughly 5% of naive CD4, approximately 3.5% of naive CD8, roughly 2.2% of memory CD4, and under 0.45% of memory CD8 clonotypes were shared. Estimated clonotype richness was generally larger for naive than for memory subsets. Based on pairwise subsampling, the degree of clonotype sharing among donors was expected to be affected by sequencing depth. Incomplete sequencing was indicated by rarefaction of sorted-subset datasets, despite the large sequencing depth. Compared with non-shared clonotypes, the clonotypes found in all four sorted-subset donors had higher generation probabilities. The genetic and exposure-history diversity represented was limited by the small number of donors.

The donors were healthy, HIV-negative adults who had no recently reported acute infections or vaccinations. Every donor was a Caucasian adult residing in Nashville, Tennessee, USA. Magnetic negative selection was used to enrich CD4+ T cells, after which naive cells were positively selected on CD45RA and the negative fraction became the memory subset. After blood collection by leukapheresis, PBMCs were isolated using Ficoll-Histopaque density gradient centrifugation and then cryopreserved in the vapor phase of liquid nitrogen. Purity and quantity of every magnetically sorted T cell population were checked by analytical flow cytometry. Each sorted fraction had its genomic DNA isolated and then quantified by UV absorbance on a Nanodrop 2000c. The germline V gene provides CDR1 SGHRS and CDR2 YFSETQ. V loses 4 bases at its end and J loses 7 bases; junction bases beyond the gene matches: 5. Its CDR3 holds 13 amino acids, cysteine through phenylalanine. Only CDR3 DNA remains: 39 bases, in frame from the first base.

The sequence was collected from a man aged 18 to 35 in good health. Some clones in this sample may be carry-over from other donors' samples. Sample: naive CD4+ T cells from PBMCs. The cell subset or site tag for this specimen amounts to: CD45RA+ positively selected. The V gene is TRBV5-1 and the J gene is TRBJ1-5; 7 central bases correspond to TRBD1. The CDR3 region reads CASSIDRDQPQHF. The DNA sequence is TGCGCCAGCAGCATCGACAGGGACCAGCCCCAGCATTTT.